The present TCR beta chain was sequenced within a study of breast tumors, draining lymph nodes, adjacent tissues. Samples came from axillary lymph nodes draining the breast cancer. TCRdb analysed the multiplex PCR reads with MiXCR anew, one entry per CDR3 protein. Among approximately 210,000 distinct CDR3 sequences listed, 30% to 35% were seen once. Study-level results: Data only fit, rather than demonstrated, lymph node origin of most tumor T cells. Tumors had less TCR diversity than lymph nodes, more than nontumor tissue.

Germline assignment: CDR1 SQVTM and CDR2 ANQGSEA. This CDR3 is built from 14 residues. V lost 6 bases to trimming and J lost 7 bases, with 18 bases between them. Concerning this clonotype: What it recognizes is unknown.

The chain is built from TRBV29-1 and TRBJ2-2; unclear D gene. This clonotype was obtained from a female donor with breast cancer. Some clones in this sample may be carry-over from other donors' samples. Sequencing was done on a sample of axillary lymph node tissue. CDR3 nucleotide sequence: TGCAGCGTCACCCGGCAGACGTCTCTCGGGGAGCTGTTTTTT. Protein product: CSVTRQTSLGELFF.